A selection of T cell receptor beta chains follows, all from one sample in a study of Ad26.COV2.S vaccination and SARS-CoV-2 variants. The protocol was immunoSEQ multiplex PCR, while the TCRdb copy is restricted to in-frame clones and leaves out a portion. In the table there are 510,000 or so clones, 70% to 90% of which are singletons. The sample was peripheral blood, taken in a trial of Ad26.COV2.S vaccine versus placebo. These TCRs come from a person between 18 and 65 years old who received the Ad26.COV2.S COVID-19 vaccine or a placebo. The CDR3 runs from the conserved cysteine through the conserved F or W. The D gene is left open where the match is weak. Size is omitted from some rows. Given values are once, few, many or a class for expanded clones.

clone_size: NA; cdr3_length: 14; v_call: TRBV7-9; d_call: NA; j_call: TRBJ1-1; cdr3_aa: CASSLVGSLAEAFF; cdr3_nt: TGTGCCAGCAGCTTAGTAGGGTCGCTGGCTGAAGCTTTCTTT
clone_size: few; cdr3_length: 16; v_call: TRBV5-1; d_call: TRBD2; j_call: TRBJ2-5; cdr3_aa: CASSLLLAGIQETQYF; cdr3_nt: TGCGCCAGCAGCTTGCTACTAGCGGGAATACAAGAGACCCAGTACTTC
clone_size: NA; cdr3_length: 14; v_call: TRBV5-1; d_call: NA; j_call: TRBJ2-7; cdr3_aa: CASSVTPGSLEQYF; cdr3_nt: TGCGCCAGCAGCGTAACCCCCGGGTCCCTGGAGCAGTACTTC
clone_size: once; cdr3_length: 14; v_call: TRBV7-9; d_call: NA; j_call: TRBJ2-2; cdr3_aa: CAETLTGNTGELFF; cdr3_nt: TGTGCCGAAACGTTGACAGGGAACACCGGGGAGCTGTTTTTT
clone_size: NA; cdr3_length: 14; v_call: TRBV6-2/TRBV6-3; d_call: TRBD1; j_call: TRBJ1-5; cdr3_aa: CASSIRTGRQPQHF; cdr3_nt: TGTGCCAGCAGCATCCGGACAGGGAGGCAGCCCCAGCATTTT
clone_size: NA; cdr3_length: 13; v_call: TRBV18; d_call: NA; j_call: TRBJ1-1; cdr3_aa: CASSFGQPTEAFF; cdr3_nt: TGTGCCAGCTCGTTCGGACAGCCCACTGAAGCTTTCTTT
clone_size: NA; cdr3_length: 15; v_call: TRBV14; d_call: NA; j_call: TRBJ2-2; cdr3_aa: CASSTVGLQTGELFF; cdr3_nt: TGTGCCAGCAGCACAGTGGGATTACAAACCGGGGAGCTGTTTTTT
clone_size: NA; cdr3_length: 14; v_call: TRBV5-1; d_call: NA; j_call: TRBJ2-1; cdr3_aa: CASSLGQPYNEQFF; cdr3_nt: TGCGCCAGCAGCTTGGGACAGCCGTACAATGAGCAGTTCTTC
clone_size: once; cdr3_length: 17; v_call: TRBV5-5; d_call: TRBD1; j_call: TRBJ1-5; cdr3_aa: CASNLWPPGGSNQPQHF; cdr3_nt: TGTGCCAGCAACCTCTGGCCCCCAGGGGGTAGCAATCAGCCCCAGCATTTT
clone_size: NA; cdr3_length: 15; v_call: TRBV27; d_call: TRBD1; j_call: TRBJ2-7; cdr3_aa: CASSPRTGSSYEQYF; cdr3_nt: TGTGCCAGCAGTCCCCGGACAGGGAGCTCCTACGAGCAGTACTTC
clone_size: NA; cdr3_length: 15; v_call: TRBV10-3; d_call: NA; j_call: TRBJ2-2; cdr3_aa: CATGDQGGGAGELFF; cdr3_nt: TGTGCCACCGGGGACCAGGGCGGCGGGGCCGGGGAGCTGTTTTTT
clone_size: NA; cdr3_length: 17; v_call: TRBV7-8; d_call: NA; j_call: TRBJ2-2; cdr3_aa: CASSPHVDTLPPGELFF; cdr3_nt: TGTGCCAGCAGCCCCCATGTGGACACTCTCCCACCCGGGGAGCTGTTTTTT
clone_size: NA; cdr3_length: 14; v_call: TRBV7-2; d_call: NA; j_call: TRBJ1-3; cdr3_aa: CASSFTGSGNTIYF; cdr3_nt: TGTGCCAGCAGCTTCACGGGTTCTGGAAACACCATATATTTT
clone_size: NA; cdr3_length: 10; v_call: TRBV6-5; d_call: TRBD1; j_call: TRBJ2-7; cdr3_aa: CASSQGAPNF; cdr3_nt: TGTGCCAGCAGCCAGGGGGCCCCAAACTTC
clone_size: NA; cdr3_length: 16; v_call: TRBV11-2; d_call: NA; j_call: TRBJ2-1; cdr3_aa: CASSLVVGSSYNEQFF; cdr3_nt: TGTGCCAGCAGCTTAGTGGTCGGGAGTTCCTACAATGAGCAGTTCTTC
clone_size: few; cdr3_length: 15; v_call: TRBV6-1; d_call: NA; j_call: TRBJ1-2; cdr3_aa: CASSEAITGPYGYTF; cdr3_nt: TGTGCCAGCAGTGAAGCTATAACAGGGCCCTATGGCTACACCTTC
clone_size: once; cdr3_length: 18; v_call: TRBV6-2/TRBV6-3; d_call: TRBD1; j_call: TRBJ1-6; cdr3_aa: CASSYVQGERSYNSPLHF; cdr3_nt: TGTGCCAGCAGTTACGTGCAGGGGGAACGCTCCTATAATTCACCCCTCCACTTT
clone_size: NA; cdr3_length: 13; v_call: TRBV4-2; d_call: NA; j_call: TRBJ2-5; cdr3_aa: CASSQQRGETQYF; cdr3_nt: TGTGCCAGCAGCCAACAGCGAGGAGAGACCCAGTACTTC
clone_size: few; cdr3_length: 15; v_call: TRBV5-1; d_call: TRBD2; j_call: TRBJ2-3; cdr3_aa: CASGEAGVRTDTQYF; cdr3_nt: TGCGCCAGCGGAGAAGCGGGAGTAAGGACAGATACGCAGTATTTT
clone_size: NA; cdr3_length: 14; v_call: TRBV19; d_call: NA; j_call: TRBJ2-3; cdr3_aa: CASSIGGVTDTQYF; cdr3_nt: TGTGCCAGTAGTATTGGCGGGGTCACAGATACGCAGTATTTT
clone_size: NA; cdr3_length: 16; v_call: TRBV7-9; d_call: TRBD1; j_call: TRBJ2-2; cdr3_aa: CASSPSDRGRTGELFF; cdr3_nt: TGTGCCAGCAGCCCTTCGGACAGGGGGCGGACCGGGGAGCTGTTTTTT
clone_size: NA; cdr3_length: 16; v_call: TRBV5-1; d_call: TRBD1; j_call: TRBJ2-1; cdr3_aa: CASSSDRGGSYNEQFF; cdr3_nt: TGCGCCAGCAGCTCAGACAGGGGAGGATCCTACAATGAGCAGTTCTTC
clone_size: NA; cdr3_length: 17; v_call: TRBV3-1/TRBV3-2; d_call: TRBD2; j_call: TRBJ2-5; cdr3_aa: CASSQGASGSLSETQYF; cdr3_nt: TGTGCCAGCAGCCAAGGGGCTAGCGGGAGTTTGAGTGAGACCCAGTACTTC
clone_size: few; cdr3_length: 13; v_call: TRBV30; d_call: NA; j_call: TRBJ1-2; cdr3_aa: CAWSSFGVGGYTF; cdr3_nt: TGTGCCTGGAGTTCGTTTGGAGTGGGGGGCTACACCTTC
clone_size: NA; cdr3_length: 15; v_call: TRBV18; d_call: NA; j_call: TRBJ2-3; cdr3_aa: CASSPGLVVTDTQYF; cdr3_nt: TGTGCCAGCTCACCGGGTCTAGTTGTCACAGATACGCAGTATTTT
clone_size: NA; cdr3_length: 15; v_call: TRBV6-2/TRBV6-3; d_call: NA; j_call: TRBJ2-1; cdr3_aa: CASSYVPVAYNEQFF; cdr3_nt: TGTGCCAGCAGTTACGTCCCAGTCGCCTACAATGAGCAGTTCTTC
clone_size: NA; cdr3_length: 16; v_call: TRBV13; d_call: TRBD1; j_call: TRBJ2-1; cdr3_aa: CASSPNDRVGDNEQFF; cdr3_nt: TGTGCCAGCAGCCCTAACGACAGGGTTGGGGACAATGAGCAGTTCTTC
clone_size: NA; cdr3_length: 13; v_call: TRBV5-6; d_call: NA; j_call: TRBJ1-1; cdr3_aa: CASSFTSNTEAFF; cdr3_nt: TGTGCCAGCAGCTTTACATCGAACACTGAAGCTTTCTTT
clone_size: NA; cdr3_length: 14; v_call: TRBV6-5; d_call: TRBD1; j_call: TRBJ2-7; cdr3_aa: CASSRQGAVYEQYF; cdr3_nt: TGTGCCAGCAGTCGACAGGGGGCTGTCTACGAGCAGTACTTC
clone_size: NA; cdr3_length: 15; v_call: TRBV6-5; d_call: TRBD1; j_call: TRBJ1-6; cdr3_aa: CASSLPGQGNSPLHF; cdr3_nt: TGTGCCAGCAGTCTTCCGGGACAGGGGAATTCACCCCTCCACTTT
clone_size: NA; cdr3_length: 13; v_call: TRBV5-1; d_call: NA; j_call: TRBJ2-7; cdr3_aa: CASRASFGYEQYF; cdr3_nt: TGCGCCAGCAGGGCCAGCTTCGGCTACGAGCAGTACTTC
clone_size: NA; cdr3_length: 15; v_call: TRBV19; d_call: TRBD1; j_call: TRBJ2-7; cdr3_aa: CASSIDTGDSYEQYF; cdr3_nt: TGTGCCAGTAGTATAGATACAGGGGATAGCTACGAGCAGTACTTC
clone_size: NA; cdr3_length: 18; v_call: TRBV10-3; d_call: TRBD2; j_call: TRBJ2-1; cdr3_aa: CATTGGASGRASDNEQFF; cdr3_nt: TGTGCCACCACCGGGGGGGCTAGCGGGAGGGCCTCCGACAATGAGCAGTTCTTC
clone_size: NA; cdr3_length: 12; v_call: TRBV3-1/TRBV3-2; d_call: NA; j_call: TRBJ2-2; cdr3_aa: CASSPKVGELFF; cdr3_nt: TGTGCCAGCAGCCCCAAAGTAGGGGAGCTGTTTTTT
clone_size: NA; cdr3_length: 15; v_call: TRBV5-1; d_call: TRBD2; j_call: TRBJ2-3; cdr3_aa: CASRTSGNPTDTQYF; cdr3_nt: TGCGCCAGTAGGACTAGCGGGAACCCCACAGATACGCAGTATTTT